These T cell receptor beta chains were read from a single sample in a study of type 1 regulatory T cells. Their recognized antigens are unknown. In TCRdb, the reads were re-called with MiXCR into one record per CDR3 protein. Of tens of thousands of distinct CDR3 sequences listed, 60% to 80% were seen once; the top ten hold less than 2%. The material sequenced was cultured non-Tr1 T cells, either the whole culture or a sorted T cell fraction (not recorded which). The receptor source for this set is a human donor in good health. Both conserved end residues are part of each CDR3. The order of the fields is J gene, D gene, clone size, V gene, CDR3 protein, CDR3 DNA. The D gene is left open where the match is weak. Clone size is shown for a subset of rows, as once, few, many or a class of expanded clone.

TRBJ1-3 NA NA TRBV18 CASSPLGAGGNTIYF TGTGCCAGCTCACCTTTGGGCGCGGGCGGAAACACCATATATTTT
TRBJ2-1 TRBD2 NA TRBV11-3 CASRDGTSGYNEQFF TGTGCCAGCAGGGACGGGACTAGCGGTTACAATGAGCAGTTCTTC
TRBJ2-3 NA NA TRBV7-2 CASSRDGRTDTQYF TGTGCCAGCAGCCGGGACGGACGGACAGATACGCAGTATTTT
TRBJ2-1 TRBD2 once TRBV20-1 CSAATGTSGYNEQFF TGCAGTGCTGCCACTGGGACTAGCGGTTACAATGAGCAGTTCTTC
TRBJ1-5 NA NA TRBV2 CASSSGRASNQPQHF TGTGCCAGCAGCTCCGGGCGGGCGAGCAATCAGCCCCAGCATTTT
TRBJ2-2 NA NA TRBV12-3/TRBV12-4 CASSLGAANGELFF TGTGCCAGCAGTTTAGGGGCTGCGAATGGGGAGCTGTTTTTT
TRBJ2-1 TRBD2 NA TRBV5-1 CASSPSGLAGRNEQFF TGCGCCAGCAGCCCCTCAGGGCTAGCGGGGCGCAATGAGCAGTTCTTC
TRBJ1-2 NA once TRBV5-1 CASSASRSGYTF TGCGCCAGCAGCGCATCCCGGAGTGGCTACACCTTC
TRBJ2-3 TRBD2 NA TRBV5-1 CASSLRSREGVTDTQYF TGCGCCAGCAGCTTGCGGTCGCGGGAGGGTGTCACAGATACGCAGTATTTT
TRBJ2-2 TRBD2 few TRBV7-9 CASSSRSTSGAGELFF TGTGCCAGCAGCTCCAGATCGACTAGCGGGGCCGGGGAGCTGTTTTTT
TRBJ2-3 NA NA TRBV7-8 CASSRLQVVGGDTQYF TGTGCCAGCAGCCGACTACAGGTGGTGGGGGGAGATACGCAGTATTTT
TRBJ2-7 TRBD2 NA TRBV20-1 CSAKGTSGNPYEQYF TGCAGTGCTAAGGGGACTAGCGGGAATCCCTACGAGCAGTACTTC
TRBJ1-1 NA NA TRBV19 CASSLPAGSQKNTEAFF TGTGCCAGTAGTCTTCCGGCCGGTTCTCAGAAGAACACTGAAGCTTTCTTT
TRBJ1-1 TRBD1 NA TRBV7-2 CASSRVPGQGWNTEAFF TGTGCCAGCAGCCGAGTCCCGGGACAGGGATGGAACACTGAAGCTTTCTTT
TRBJ2-7 NA few TRBV29-1 CSVDGQGYEQYF TGCAGCGTTGACGGGCAGGGGTACGAGCAGTACTTC
TRBJ1-5 NA NA TRBV30 CAWSLAAGGNNQPQHF TGTGCCTGGAGTCTCGCCGCCGGGGGCAACAATCAGCCCCAGCATTTT
TRBJ1-1 NA NA TRBV9 CASSPQDLGEAFF TGTGCCAGCAGCCCCCAGGACTTGGGTGAAGCTTTCTTT
TRBJ2-5 TRBD2 NA TRBV5-1 CASSRQLAVETQYF TGCGCCAGCAGCCGGCAACTAGCGGTGGAGACCCAGTACTTC
TRBJ1-1 NA NA TRBV28 CASSPGLRDTEAFF TGTGCCAGCAGCCCGGGTTTGAGGGACACTGAAGCTTTCTTT
TRBJ1-1 NA once TRBV20-1 CSARAIQLNTEAFF TGCAGTGCTAGAGCAATTCAATTGAACACTGAAGCTTTCTTT
TRBJ1-5 NA NA TRBV29-1 CSVEVENNQPQHF TGCAGCGTTGAAGTGGAGAACAATCAGCCCCAGCATTTT
TRBJ2-1 TRBD2 few TRBV4-1 CASTNTPSGRSGEQFF TGTGCCAGCACCAACACACCTAGCGGGAGGAGCGGTGAGCAGTTCTTC
TRBJ2-1 TRBD2 NA TRBV12-3/TRBV12-4 CASSSPGTRGDEQFF TGTGCCAGCAGTTCCCCCGGGACTAGGGGGGATGAGCAGTTCTTC
TRBJ1-1 NA NA TRBV3-1 CASSVRGDTEAFF TGTGCCAGCAGTGTTAGGGGTGACACTGAAGCTTTCTTT
TRBJ2-7 NA NA TRBV7-2 CASSPTMRLYEQYF TGTGCCAGCAGCCCTACTATGAGGCTCTACGAGCAGTACTTC
TRBJ1-5 TRBD1 NA TRBV20-1 CSARVTGSDQPQHF TGCAGTGCTAGAGTGACAGGGTCTGATCAGCCCCAGCATTTT
TRBJ1-2 TRBD1 few TRBV28 CASSLPLDRGYGYTF TGTGCCAGCAGCTTACCACTCGACAGGGGCTATGGCTACACCTTC
TRBJ2-5 NA few TRBV27 CASSLSRVQETQYF TGTGCCAGCAGTTTAAGTAGGGTCCAAGAGACCCAGTACTTC
TRBJ2-5 TRBD2 NA TRBV5-1 CASSWGGLAGGPQETQYF TGCGCCAGCAGCTGGGGAGGACTAGCGGGAGGACCACAAGAGACCCAGTACTTC
TRBJ1-2 NA few TRBV28 CASSFRNYGYTF TGTGCCAGCAGTTTTCGGAACTATGGCTACACCTTC
TRBJ1-3 NA NA TRBV5-5 CASSLAETVSSGNTIYF TGTGCCAGCAGCTTGGCGGAGACAGTGAGCTCTGGAAACACCATATATTTT
TRBJ2-4 NA NA TRBV20-1 CSAREKTGNQNIQYF TGCAGTGCTAGGGAAAAAACAGGGAACCAAAACATTCAGTACTTC
TRBJ2-2 TRBD1 NA TRBV7-3 CASSLFGGQGNTGELFF TGTGCCAGCAGCTTATTCGGGGGACAGGGGAACACCGGGGAGCTGTTTTTT
TRBJ2-7 NA NA TRBV29-1 CSVGIRGEQYF TGCAGCGTTGGAATCAGGGGCGAGCAGTACTTC
TRBJ2-6 NA few TRBV7-9 CASSLGDRGTGANVLTF TGTGCCAGCAGCTTAGGAGATAGAGGGACGGGGGCCAACGTCCTGACTTTC
TRBJ2-7 NA NA TRBV19 CASSTSPYEQYF TGTGCCAGTAGTACTTCACCCTACGAGCAGTACTTC
TRBJ2-1 TRBD2 NA TRBV7-3 CASSSGLAGQEQFF TGTGCCAGCAGCTCCGGACTAGCGGGACAGGAGCAGTTCTTC
TRBJ1-5 NA NA TRBV6-1 CASNMQGRNQPQHF TGTGCCAGCAATATGCAGGGACGGAATCAGCCCCAGCATTTT
TRBJ1-1 NA once TRBV24-1 CATSEPGRDTEAFF TGTGCCACCAGTGAGCCCGGACGCGACACTGAAGCTTTCTTT
TRBJ2-2 NA NA TRBV7-2 CASSLVIGGELFF TGTGCCAGCAGCTTAGTCATCGGGGGGGAGCTGTTTTTT
TRBJ2-7 TRBD1 NA TRBV6-2/TRBV6-3 CASGDRGLEQYF TGTGCCAGCGGGGACAGGGGGCTCGAGCAGTACTTC